This T cell receptor (beta chain) was identified during a study of OX40 agonist ivuxolimab in advanced cancers. Whole-study context: Of mixed ages from 23 to 79 and averaging approximately 60 years, the group was approximately 84% male. Partial responses were seen in three patients, one with hepatocellular carcinoma and two with cutaneous melanoma.

On this clone itself: Its antigen is unidentified.

General study results and limits: Antigens targeted by the expanded peripheral T cells were not determined.

TCRdb's copy holds only in-frame clones and misses some; the assay was immunoSEQ multiplex PCR. This sample has over 15,000 clones, with just under 75% found just once. The CDR3 consists of 17 residues. From germline, CDR1 is SNHLY and CDR2 FYNNEI. Trimming removed 6 bases at V and 2 bases at J, with 23 bases between. V and J are TRBV2 and TRBJ2-7; D gene uncertain. This sequence was found in an adult with an advanced solid tumor such as melanoma, head and neck, liver or kidney cancer. The material was CD4+ or CD8+ T cells sorted from blood, obtained in a trial of the OX40 agonist ivuxolimab. CDR3 sequence reads: CASSRSKNWGSAYEQYF. CDR3 bases: TGTGCCAGCAGCCGATCGAAGAACTGGGGATCAGCCTACGAGCAGTACTTC. Using reference TRBV2 and TRBJ2-7 for the parts outside the CDR3, the full variable domain is EPEVTQTPSHQVTQMGQEVILRCVPISNHLYFYWYRQILGQKVEFLVSFYNNEISEKSEIFDDQFSVERPDGSNFTLKIRSTKLEDSAMYFCASSRSKNWGSAYEQYFGPGTRLTVT.